Reported below is one T cell receptor (beta chain). The data belong to a study of blood T cell repertoires in COVID-19. In the study overall: Acute-phase and convalescent COVID-19 samples originated in the United States, Italy and Spain.

Between the trimmed V and J ends, which lost 0 bases and 13 bases, there was a span of 21 bases. There are 15 residues in the CDR3. Per germline, CDR1 LNHNV and CDR2 YYDKDF (reference sequence). The Seattle patients, enrolled during active infection, were followed longitudinally. Methods used by the authors: Reference gene primer amplification in the assay estimated nucleated cell counts. Assay used: immunoSEQ multiplex PCR; TCRdb lists only in-frame clones, some missing. Clone size and the V and J calls come from that table; the DNA yielded D and trimming. The sample records about 150,000 clones, 80% to 90% being singletons.

Sequencing was done on a sample of peripheral blood. This receptor was identified in a woman aged 55-75 years with COVID-19, enrolled during active disease. J is TRBJ1-1 and V is TRBV15; tentative D call: TRBD1 (6 bases). This chain's CDR3 is CATSRDTATPKGGFF. Here the CDR3 DNA reads TGTGCCACCAGCAGAGATACGGCGACTCCCAAAGGGGGTTTCTTT. The variable domain in full, with the rest retrieved from reference TRBV15 and TRBJ1-1, is DAMVIQNPRYQVTQFGKPVTLSCSQTLNHNVMYWYQQKSSQAPKLLFHYYDKDFNNEADTPDNFQSRRPNTSFCFLDIRSPGLGDTAMYLCATSRDTATPKGGFFGQGTRLTVV.